This section outlines one TCR beta chain sequence together with its context. Original data processing: Estimation of nucleated cell counts was performed using reference gene primer amplification. Assay: immunoSEQ multiplex PCR; the TCRdb copy retains only in-frame clones and omits some. The DNA was the basis for D and trimming; V, J and clone size are from that table. The sample lists some 130,000 clones; about 83% were seen once. These data originate in a study of blood T cell repertoires in COVID-19. The wider study: Donors in the United States, Italy and Spain gave samples during acute or convalescent COVID-19. PBMCs, B-cell-depleted T cells, or T cells provided the cDNA or gDNA that made up the material.

This CDR3 has 18 residues. The germline gives CDR1 SGHTA, CDR2 FQGTGA. V was shortened by 1 base and J by 9 bases, with 27 bases between the two germline ends. The specimen was peripheral blood. The chain recombines TRBV7-3 with TRBJ1-2; possibly TRBD1 for D (5 bases). This receptor was obtained from a human donor in a cohort sampled during active COVID-19. The CDR3 nucleotides read TGTGCCAGCAGCTTAAAGAGTGGTGCTTGGGGTCAGGGAATAAGCTACACCTTC. Translation: CASSLKSGAWGQGISYTF. The full variable domain, completed using reference TRBV7-3 and TRBJ1-2, is GAGVSQTPSNKVTEKGKYVELRCDPISGHTALYWYRQSLGQGPEFLIYFQGTGAADDSGLPNDRFFAVRPEGSVSTLKIQRTERGDSAVYLCASSLKSGAWGQGISYTFGSGTRLTVV.